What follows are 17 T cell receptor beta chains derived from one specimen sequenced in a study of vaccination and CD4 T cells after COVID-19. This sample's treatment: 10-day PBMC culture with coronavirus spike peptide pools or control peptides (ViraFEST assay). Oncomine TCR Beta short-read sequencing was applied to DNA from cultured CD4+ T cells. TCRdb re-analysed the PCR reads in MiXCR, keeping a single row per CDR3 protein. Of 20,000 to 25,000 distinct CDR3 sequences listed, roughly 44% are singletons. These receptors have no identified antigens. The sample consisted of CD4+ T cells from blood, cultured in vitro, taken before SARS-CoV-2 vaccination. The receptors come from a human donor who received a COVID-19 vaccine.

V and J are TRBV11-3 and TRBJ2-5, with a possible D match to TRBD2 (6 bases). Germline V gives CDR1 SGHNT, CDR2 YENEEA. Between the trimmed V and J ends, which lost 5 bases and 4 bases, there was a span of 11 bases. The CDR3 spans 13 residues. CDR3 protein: CASSPGLRETQYF. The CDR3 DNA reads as TGTGCCAGCAGCCCGGGACTGAGAGAGACCCAGTACTTC.

Written as DNA, the CDR3 is TGTGCCAGCAGCTTACGTCCTGGCGGCAGGGGGTATAATTCACCCCTCCACTTT. Its translation is CASSLRPGGRGYNSPLHF. The rearrangement uses TRBV7-2 and TRBJ1-6, with 7 bases lining up with TRBD1. The CDR3 runs to 18 residues. Germline lookup yields CDR1 SGHTA and CDR2 FQGNSA. V was pared by 2 bases and J by 4 bases, with 11 bases of the junction left unmatched.

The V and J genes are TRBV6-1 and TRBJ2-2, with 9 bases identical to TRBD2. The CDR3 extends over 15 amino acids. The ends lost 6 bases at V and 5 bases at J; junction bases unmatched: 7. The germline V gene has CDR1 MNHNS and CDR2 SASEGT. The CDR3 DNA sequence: TGTGCCAGCAGAACCCTAGCGGGGACTACCGGGGAGCTGTTTTTT. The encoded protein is CASRTLAGTTGELFF.

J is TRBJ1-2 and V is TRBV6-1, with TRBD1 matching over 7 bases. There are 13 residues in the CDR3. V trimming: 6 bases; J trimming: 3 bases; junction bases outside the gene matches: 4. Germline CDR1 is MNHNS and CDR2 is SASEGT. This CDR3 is CASSPDRDYGYTF. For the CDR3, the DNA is TGTGCCAGCAGCCCCGACAGGGACTATGGCTACACCTTC.

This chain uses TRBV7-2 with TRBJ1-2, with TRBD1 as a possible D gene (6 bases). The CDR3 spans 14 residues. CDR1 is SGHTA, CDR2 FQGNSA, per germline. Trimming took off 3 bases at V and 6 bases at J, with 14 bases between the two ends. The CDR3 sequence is CASSLSGGGDGYTF. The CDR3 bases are TGTGCCAGCAGCTTGTCAGGCGGGGGCGATGGCTACACCTTC.

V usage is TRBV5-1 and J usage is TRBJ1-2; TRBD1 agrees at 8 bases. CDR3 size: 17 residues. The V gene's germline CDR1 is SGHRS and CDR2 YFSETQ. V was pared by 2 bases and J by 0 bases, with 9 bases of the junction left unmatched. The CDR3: CASSLGRGRDANYGYTF. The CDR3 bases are TGCGCCAGCAGCTTAGGCAGGGGGCGAGATGCTAACTATGGCTACACCTTC.

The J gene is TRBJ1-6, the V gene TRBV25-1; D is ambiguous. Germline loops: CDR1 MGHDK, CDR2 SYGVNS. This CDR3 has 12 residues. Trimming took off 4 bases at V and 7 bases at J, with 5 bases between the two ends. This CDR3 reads CASSGQNSPLHF. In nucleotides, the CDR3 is TGTGCCAGCAGTGGGCAGAATTCACCCCTCCACTTT.

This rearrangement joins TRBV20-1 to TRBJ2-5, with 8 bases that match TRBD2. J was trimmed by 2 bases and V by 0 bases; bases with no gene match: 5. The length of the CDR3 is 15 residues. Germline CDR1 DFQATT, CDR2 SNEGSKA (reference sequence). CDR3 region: CSARDSGTSQETQYF. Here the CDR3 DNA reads TGCAGTGCTAGAGATTCCGGGACTAGTCAAGAGACCCAGTACTTC.

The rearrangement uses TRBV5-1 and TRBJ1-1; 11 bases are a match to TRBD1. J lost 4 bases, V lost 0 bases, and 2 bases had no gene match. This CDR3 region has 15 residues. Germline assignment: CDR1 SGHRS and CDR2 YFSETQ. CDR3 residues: CASSLAGQGVTEAFF. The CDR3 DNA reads TGCGCCAGCAGCTTGGCGGGACAGGGGGTCACTGAAGCTTTCTTT.

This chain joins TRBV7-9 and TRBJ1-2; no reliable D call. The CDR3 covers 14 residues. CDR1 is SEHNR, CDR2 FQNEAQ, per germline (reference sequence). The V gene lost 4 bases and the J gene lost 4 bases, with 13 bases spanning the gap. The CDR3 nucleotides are TGTGCCAGCAGCTCACCCAGTGGGATCTATGGCTACACCTTC. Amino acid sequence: CASSSPSGIYGYTF.

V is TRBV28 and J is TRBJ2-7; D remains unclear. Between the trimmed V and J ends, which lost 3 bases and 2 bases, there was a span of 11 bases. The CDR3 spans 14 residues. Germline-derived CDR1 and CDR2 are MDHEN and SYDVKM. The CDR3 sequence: CASSFQDRTYEQYF. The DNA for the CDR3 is TGTGCCAGCAGTTTTCAAGACCGAACCTACGAGCAGTACTTC.

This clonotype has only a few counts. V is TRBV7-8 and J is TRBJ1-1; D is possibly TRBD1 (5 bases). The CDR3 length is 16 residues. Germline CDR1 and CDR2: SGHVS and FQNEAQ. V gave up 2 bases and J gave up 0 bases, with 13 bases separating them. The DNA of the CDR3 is TGTGCCAGCAGCTTACGACGGGGGACGTTGAACACTGAAGCTTTCTTT. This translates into CASSLRRGTLNTEAFF.

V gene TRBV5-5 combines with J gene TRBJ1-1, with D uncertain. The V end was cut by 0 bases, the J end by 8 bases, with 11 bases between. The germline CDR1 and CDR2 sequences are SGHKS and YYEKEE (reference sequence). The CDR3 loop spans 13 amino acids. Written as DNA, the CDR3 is TGTGCCAGCAGCTTGGTGGGATATGCAGAAGCTTTCTTT. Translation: CASSLVGYAEAFF.

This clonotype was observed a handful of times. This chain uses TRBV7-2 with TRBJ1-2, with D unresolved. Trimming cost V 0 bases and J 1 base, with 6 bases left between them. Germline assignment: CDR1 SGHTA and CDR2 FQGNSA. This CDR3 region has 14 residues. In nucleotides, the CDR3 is TGTGCCAGCAGCTTAGCCGGGTTTAACTATGGCTACACCTTC. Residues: CASSLAGFNYGYTF.

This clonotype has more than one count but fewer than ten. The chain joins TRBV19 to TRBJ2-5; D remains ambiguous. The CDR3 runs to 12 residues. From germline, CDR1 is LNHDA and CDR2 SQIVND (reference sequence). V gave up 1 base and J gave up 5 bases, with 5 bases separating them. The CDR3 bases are TGTGCCAGTAGTATAGGTCAGGAGACCCAGTACTTC. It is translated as CASSIGQETQYF.

The CDR3 here is CASSFPTGAGYNEQFF. Here the CDR3 DNA reads TGTGCCAGCAGCTTTCCGACAGGGGCGGGATACAATGAGCAGTTCTTC. The chain recombines TRBV5-4 with TRBJ2-1; TRBD1 aligns across 8 bases. This CDR3 is 16 amino acids long. Trimming removed 2 bases from V and 4 bases from J; junction bases left unmatched: 8. Germline assignment: CDR1 SGHNT and CDR2 YYREEE (reference sequence).

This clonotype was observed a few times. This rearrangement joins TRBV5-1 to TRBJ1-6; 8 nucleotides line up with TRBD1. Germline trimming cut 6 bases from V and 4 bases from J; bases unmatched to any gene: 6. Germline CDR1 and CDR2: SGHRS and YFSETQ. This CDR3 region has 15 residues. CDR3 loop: CASKEGQGYNSPLHF. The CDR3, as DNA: TGCGCCAGCAAAGAAGGACAGGGTTATAATTCACCCCTCCACTTT.